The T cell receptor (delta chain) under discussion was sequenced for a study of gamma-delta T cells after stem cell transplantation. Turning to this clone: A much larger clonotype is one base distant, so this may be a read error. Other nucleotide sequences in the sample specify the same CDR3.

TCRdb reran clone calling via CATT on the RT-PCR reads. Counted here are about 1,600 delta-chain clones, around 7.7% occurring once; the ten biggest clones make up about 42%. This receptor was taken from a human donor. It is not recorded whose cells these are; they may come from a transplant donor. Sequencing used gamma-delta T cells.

As DNA, the CDR3 is TGTGCTCTTGGGGGGCCTCCTTCCTATAGCTGGGGAACGCAACTTACCCTGGATAAACTCATCTTT. This translates into CALGGPPSYSWGTQLTLDKLIF. The chain is built from TRDV1 and TRDJ1, with 8 positions matching TRDD2. The V gene end was trimmed by 4 bases and the J gene end by 5 bases; junction bases not matched to a gene: 30. The CDR3 has 22 amino acids. Germline V CDR1 and CDR2: TSWWSYY, QGS.